These 8 T cell receptor beta chains share one sample of origin, sequenced in a study of cytomegalovirus exposure and HLA in healthy donors. The PCR used 60 Vbeta and 13 Jbeta primers. Sequencing used immunoSEQ multiplex PCR; TCRdb keeps in-frame clones, though not all of them. The sample has some 150,000 clones; over 60% are singletons. Sequencing used PBMCs. All receptors come from a woman aged 30 to 39 in good health and CMV-seronegative.

This clone was seen a single time. The gene calls are TRBV27 and TRBJ2-7; D is uncertain. There are 13 residues in the CDR3. V dropped 5 bases and J dropped 6 bases, with 14 bases sitting between them. The V gene's germline CDR1 is MNHEY and CDR2 SMNVEV (reference sequence). The CDR3 DNA reads TGTGCCAGCAGTACTACGGTAAAGAGCGAGCAGTACTTC. As protein: CASSTTVKSEQYF.

Concerning this clone itself: The junction shows a germline mismatch at one end, possibly a read error. The same CDR3 also results from other DNA sequences found in this sample. This rearrangement joins TRBV18 to TRBJ1-1, with TRBD1 identical over 7 bases. Germline V gene lookup returns CDR1 KGHSH and CDR2 LQKENI. The CDR3 spans 12 residues. The CDR3 region is CASSPQGTEAFF. CDR3 coding DNA: TGTGCCAGCTCGCCACAGGGGACTGAAGCTTTCTTT.

This clone was counted between two and nine times. The chain carries TRBV30 and TRBJ1-2; 7 bases line up with TRBD1. Per the germline V gene, CDR1 is GTSNPN and CDR2 is SVGIG (reference sequence). The length of the CDR3 is 15 residues. The trim removed 0 bases at V and 1 base at J, leaving 5 bases unmatched. DNA of the CDR3: TGTGCCTGGAGTGTACAGGGGACTCATAACTATGGCTACACCTTC. Protein sequence: CAWSVQGTHNYGYTF. The whole variable domain, filled in from reference TRBV30 and TRBJ1-2, reads SQTIHQWPATLVQPVGSPLSLECTVEGTSNPNLYWYRQAAGRGLQLLFYSVGIGQISSEVPQNLSASRPQDRQFILSSKKLLLSDSGFYLCAWSVQGTHNYGYTFGSGTRLTVV.

In DNA, the CDR3 is TGCGCCAGCAGCTTGTTACCCAGCGGGGGGGCACAAAATGAGCAGTTCTTC. Its translation is CASSLLPSGGAQNEQFF. The rearrangement links TRBV5-1 to TRBJ2-1; 10 bases match TRBD2. The CDR3 consists of 17 residues. The germline gives CDR1 SGHRS, CDR2 YFSETQ. V gave up 1 base and J gave up 7 bases; unmatched junction bases: 11.

The chain employs TRBV2 and TRBJ2-1; 16 bases line up with TRBD2. Germline-derived CDR1 and CDR2 are SNHLY and FYNNEI. Trimming cost V 6 bases and J 9 bases; bases outside gene matches: 2. The CDR3 contains 14 residues. The CDR3 reads CASRGLAGGLEQFF. CDR3 sequence (DNA): TGTGCCAGCAGGGGACTAGCGGGGGGGCTTGAGCAGTTCTTC.

The chain employs TRBV11-2 and TRBJ1-2; 7 bases are shared with TRBD1. The CDR3 covers 14 residues. J was trimmed by 3 bases and V by 4 bases; bases with no gene match: 5. Germline V gene lookup returns CDR1 SGHAT and CDR2 FQNNGV. The CDR3 region is CASSSDRTYYGYTF. CDR3 bases: TGTGCCAGCAGCTCGGACAGGACGTACTATGGCTACACCTTC.

This clone was seen a single time. V is TRBV19 and J is TRBJ2-3; tentatively, D is TRBD2 (5 bases). The CDR3 sequence is 13 residues long. The V gene's germline CDR1 is LNHDA and CDR2 SQIVND (reference sequence). V was trimmed by 5 bases and J by 8 bases, leaving 14 bases between them. As DNA, the CDR3 is TGTGCCAGTAGTCGATCGGGATCCAGTACGCAGTATTTT. It encodes CASSRSGSSTQYF.

The V call is TRBV28, the J call TRBJ1-1, with 7 bases fitting TRBD1. V shed 6 bases and J 5 bases; nucleotides not matched to a gene: 12. The CDR3 has 15 amino acids. Germline V gives CDR1 MDHEN, CDR2 SYDVKM. For the CDR3, the DNA is TGTGCCAGCAGCGACCCGACAGGGTCCGGGACTGAAGCTTTCTTT. This encodes CASSDPTGSGTEAFF.